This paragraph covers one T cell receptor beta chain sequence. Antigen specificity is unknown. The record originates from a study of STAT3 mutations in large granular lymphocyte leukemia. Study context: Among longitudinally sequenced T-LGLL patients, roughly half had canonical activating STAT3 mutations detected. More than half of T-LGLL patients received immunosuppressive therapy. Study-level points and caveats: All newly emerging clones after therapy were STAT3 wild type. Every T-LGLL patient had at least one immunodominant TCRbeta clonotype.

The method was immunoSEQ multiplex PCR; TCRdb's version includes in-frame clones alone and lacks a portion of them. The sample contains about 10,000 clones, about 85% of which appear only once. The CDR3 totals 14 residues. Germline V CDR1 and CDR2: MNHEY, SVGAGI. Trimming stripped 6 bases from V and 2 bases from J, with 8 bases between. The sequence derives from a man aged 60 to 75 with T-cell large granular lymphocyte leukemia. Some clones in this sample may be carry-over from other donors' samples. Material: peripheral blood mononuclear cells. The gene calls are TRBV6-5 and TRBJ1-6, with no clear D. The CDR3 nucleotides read TGTGCCAGCAGCCCGAGCCCCTATAATTCACCCCTCCACTTT. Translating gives CASSPSPYNSPLHF.